This T cell receptor beta chain was profiled in a study of blood T cell repertoires in COVID-19. Study at large: The study drew acute and convalescent COVID-19 samples from the United States, Italy and Spain. PBMCs, B-cell-depleted T cells, or T cells were the source of the cDNA or gDNA that made up the material.

Germline V gives CDR1 SEHNR, CDR2 FQNEAQ (reference sequence). Losses at the gene ends were 1 base for V and 0 bases for J; bases not matched to a gene: 3. The CDR3 totals 17 residues. Per the study methods: It was from reference gene primer amplification that nucleated cell counts were estimated. TCRdb's copy holds only in-frame clones and misses some; the assay was immunoSEQ multiplex PCR. V and J calls and clone size come straight from that table; D and trimming were deduced from the DNA. Of about 68,000 clones in the sample, roughly 85% are singletons; the top ten hold roughly 23%. Sequencing input: peripheral blood. The sequence was collected from a man aged 45-60 years with acute or convalescent COVID-19. This rearrangement joins TRBV7-9 to TRBJ2-3; 11 bases map to TRBD2. CDR3 sequence reads: CASSLVRTSGSTDTQYF. The CDR3 nucleotides read TGTGCCAGCAGCTTAGTGCGGACTAGCGGGAGCACAGATACGCAGTATTTT.